This T cell receptor (beta chain) is drawn from a study of blood T cell repertoires in COVID-19. Repertoires were generated with immunoSEQ multiplex PCR, while TCRdb's copy carries only in-frame clones and drops some. The table has some 100,000 clones, roughly 86% seen once. The TCR was taken from a human donor in a cohort sampled during active COVID-19. The sequenced material came from peripheral blood.

The CDR3 nucleotides are TGTGCCAGCAGCCCGGACAGGGGCAAGTTCTTC. Residues: CASSPDRGKFF. This chain links TRBV6-2 or TRBV6-3 with TRBJ2-1, with 9 bases lining up with TRBD1. Germline V gene sequence: CDR1 MNHEY, CDR2 SVGEGT. The trim removed 6 bases at V and 14 bases at J, leaving 5 bases unmatched. There are 11 residues in the CDR3.